This TCR beta chain was profiled in a study of T-cell reconstitution after alpha-beta-depleted transplantation in children. Only a few counts were recorded for this clonotype. There are 16 residues in the CDR3. V was trimmed by 3 bases and J by 1 base, leaving 16 bases between them. The V gene's germline CDR1 is KGHSH and CDR2 LQKENI. The authors prepared the TCRbeta library with unique molecular identifiers. From the PCR reads, TCRdb called clonotypes with MiXCR, one entry per CDR3 protein. The sample yields about 610,000 distinct CDR3 sequences, 10% seen once. V usage is TRBV18 and J usage is TRBJ2-7; weak D call: TRBD2 (5 bases). The sample was PBMCs from the stem cell graft donor, taken from the stem cell graft. This sequence was found in a human donor who donated a stem cell graft to a child with acute myeloid leukemia. The CDR3 loop is CASSPVGRRASYEQYF. CDR3 nucleotide sequence: TGTGCCAGCTCACCGGTAGGTCGGCGGGCTTCCTACGAGCAGTACTTC.